The sequence of this T cell receptor beta chain was determined in a study of blood T cell repertoires in COVID-19. Across the study: Collection of acute and convalescent COVID-19 samples took place in the United States, Italy and Spain. From T cells, B-cell-depleted T cells, or PBMCs came the material, which was cDNA or gDNA.

Authors' analysis steps: Reference gene primer amplification in the assay estimated nucleated cell counts. Some clones are missing from TCRdb's copy, which holds only in-frame ones; the method was immunoSEQ multiplex PCR. V and J calls and clone size are those listed in that table; D and trimming were worked out from the DNA. The profile covers over 150,000 clones, with 85% to 90% appearing a single time and around 21% taken by the ten largest. This CDR3 contains 16 residues. V shed 5 bases and J 5 bases; nucleotides not matched to a gene: 14. Germline V gene data show CDR1 as MDHEN and CDR2 as SYDVKM.

The rearrangement uses TRBV28 and TRBJ2-5; 7 bases are a match to TRBD2. The TCR comes from a man in his sixties or seventies with active or convalescent COVID-19. The material sequenced was peripheral blood. For the CDR3, the DNA is TGTGCCAGCAGTACACCCTGGGTAGCGGGCGCTGAGACCCAGTACTTC. Its translation: CASSTPWVAGAETQYF.